This TCR beta chain was found in a study of T cell responses to AZD1222 COVID-19 vaccine. Whole-study results and caveats: Spike as a whole was targeted by vaccine-associated CD4 TCRs, dominant at 160-218 and 743-854. Clonal diversity was possibly underestimated, and white British individuals and females predominated among donors. The study reported that nearly half of spike-specific TCRs target unmutated variant regions. The repertoires were collected only after the peak T cell response.

CDR3 length: 14 amino acids. From germline, CDR1 is MNHEY and CDR2 SVGEGT. With V trimmed by 5 bases and J by 7 bases, 4 bases remained unmatched. Details on this clone: Its specificity is unknown. The same CDR3 is also encoded by other DNA sequences in this sample.

Using immunoSEQ multiplex PCR, the repertoire was profiled, and TCRdb retains in-frame clones only, with some absent. Among over 100,000 clones listed, about 89% were seen once. The genes are TRBV6-2 or TRBV6-3 and TRBJ1-6, with TRBD1 identical over 8 bases. Source: peripheral blood, taken 28 days after the second AZD1222 dose. The clonotype was recovered from an adult who received the AZD1222 COVID-19 vaccine. CDR3 sequence reads: CASSDRGHNSPLHF. The CDR3 region has the DNA TGTGCCAGCAGTGACAGGGGTCACAATTCACCCCTCCACTTT.